The 8 T cell receptor beta chains listed next were all sequenced from one sample in a study of PD-1 blockade in classical Hodgkin lymphoma. Time point described: cycle 4 day 1 (C4D1), after 6 weeks of nivolumab. In every patient, relapse followed autologous stem cell transplantation, while exposure to brentuximab vedotin differed. Assay used: immunoSEQ multiplex PCR; TCRdb lists only in-frame clones, some missing. This table holds roughly 25,000 clones, 70% to 80% found once. Sample: peripheral blood mononuclear cells (PBMCs), taken before the fourth cycle of nivolumab. These receptors were obtained from a human donor with classical Hodgkin lymphoma.

The chain uses TRBV5-6 and TRBJ1-2, with TRBD1 as a possible D gene (6 bases). The germline V and J ends were trimmed by 0 bases and 0 bases, with 6 bases remaining between them. This CDR3 comprises 14 residues. The V gene's germline CDR1 is SGHDT and CDR2 YYEEEE. The CDR3 bases are TGTGCCAGCAGCTTGGACAGGGCTAACTATGGCTACACCTTC. It encodes CASSLDRANYGYTF. The entire variable domain, with the rest obtained from reference TRBV5-6 and TRBJ1-2, is as follows: DAGVTQSPTHLIKTRGQQVTLRCSPKSGHDTVSWYQQALGQGPQFIFQYYEEEERQRGNFPDRFSGHQFPNYSSELNVNALLLGDSALYLCASSLDRANYGYTFGSGTRLTVV.

The chain is built from TRBV7-6 and TRBJ2-7, with no clear D. This CDR3 comprises 13 residues. Germline V gene lookup returns CDR1 SGHVS and CDR2 FNYEAQ. V was clipped by 5 bases and J by 7 bases, with 15 bases between them. As DNA, the CDR3 is TGTGCCAGCAGCCCGTTAACCGGTTCGGAGCAGTACGTC. This encodes CASSPLTGSEQYV.

The chain combines TRBV2 with TRBJ2-3; no firm D call. The germline gives CDR1 SNHLY, CDR2 FYNNEI. The ends were cut back, 6 bases at V and 6 bases at J, with 7 bases in the middle. This CDR3 is built from 11 residues. The CDR3 loop reads CASSNSDTQYF. DNA of the CDR3: TGTGCCAGCAGCAACTCCGATACGCAGTATTTT.

The chain employs TRBV25-1 and TRBJ2-7; no reliable D call. CDR3 length: 12 residues. V gave up 2 bases and J gave up 5 bases, with 7 bases separating them. Germline loops: CDR1 MGHDK, CDR2 SYGVNS. CDR3 bases: TGTGCCAGCAGTGAACTGAGGAACGAGCAGTACTTC. Protein product: CASSELRNEQYF.

The chain is built from TRBV7-2 and TRBJ1-2; TRBD1 might be the D (6 bases). The CDR3 length is 15 residues. Trimming cost V 5 bases and J 6 bases, with 19 bases left between them. Per the germline V gene, CDR1 is SGHTA and CDR2 is FQGNSA. Written as DNA, the CDR3 is TGTGCCAGCAGCCCTCGGGACATAGTGCTTCATGGCTACACCTTC. Translated: CASSPRDIVLHGYTF.

The CDR3 loop is CASSAGFQNTEAFF. CDR3 sequence (DNA): TGTGCCAGCAGTGCGGGATTCCAGAACACTGAAGCTTTCTTT. The chain links TRBV2 to TRBJ1-1; D gene unclear. The V gene lost 4 bases and the J gene lost 1 base, with 10 bases spanning the gap. Looked up from germline, CDR1 is SNHLY and CDR2 is FYNNEI. This CDR3 has 14 amino acids.

This clone was observed a handful of times. The chain recombines TRBV9 with TRBJ2-2, with D perhaps matching TRBD2 (5 bases). Germline values: CDR1 SGDLS, CDR2 YYNGEE. This CDR3 has 15 amino acids. V gave up 4 bases and J gave up 8 bases, with 18 bases separating them. The CDR3 sequence is CASSPRRYLEGELFF. The CDR3 DNA sequence: TGTGCCAGCAGCCCCAGGAGGTACCTCGAAGGGGAGCTGTTTTTT.

This rearrangement joins TRBV6-5 to TRBJ1-5, with 10 bases matching TRBD1. The V gene end was trimmed by 1 base and the J gene end by 9 bases; junction bases not matched to a gene: 9. Germline V gene sequence: CDR1 MNHEY, CDR2 SVGAGI. The CDR3 covers 16 residues. CDR3 DNA: TGTGCCAGCAGTTACTGGGACAGGGGAGCCCAGGTGCCCCAGCATTTT. Residues: CASSYWDRGAQVPQHF.